This TCR beta chain was profiled in a study of blood T cells in healthy people across ages. This clonotype has just a few counts. Germline lookup yields CDR1 SNHLY and CDR2 FYNNEI. With V trimmed by 7 bases and J by 4 bases, 8 bases remained unmatched. CDR3 length equals 14 residues. It was with a sample-barcoded 5' primer and a J-beta primer mix that a second PCR of roughly 7 to 12 cycles was run. MiXCR was run by TCRdb on the 5' RACE reads, yielding one entry per CDR3 protein. Of over 1,500,000 distinct CDR3 sequences detected, around 50% appear once; the ten largest clones hold 2.1%. The clonotype comes from a woman aged 40 to 50 in good health. The material sequenced was blood. The chain carries TRBV2 and TRBJ2-7; TRBD1 aligns across 9 bases. CDR3 DNA sequence: TGTGCCAGCAACACCCCGGGACAGGGATACGAGCAGTACTTC. Its translation is CASNTPGQGYEQYF.